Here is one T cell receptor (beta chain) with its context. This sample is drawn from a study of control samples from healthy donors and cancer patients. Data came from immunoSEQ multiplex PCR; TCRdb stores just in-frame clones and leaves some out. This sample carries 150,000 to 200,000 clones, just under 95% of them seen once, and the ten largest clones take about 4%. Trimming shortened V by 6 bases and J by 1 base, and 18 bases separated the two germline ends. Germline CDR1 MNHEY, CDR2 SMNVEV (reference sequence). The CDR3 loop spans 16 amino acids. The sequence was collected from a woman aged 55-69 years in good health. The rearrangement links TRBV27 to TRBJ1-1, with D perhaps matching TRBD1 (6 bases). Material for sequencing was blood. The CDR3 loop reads CASSLNHRTANTEAFF. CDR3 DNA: TGTGCCAGCAGCCTTAACCATCGGACAGCGAACACTGAAGCTTTCTTT.